The 9 T cell receptor beta chains below all came from one sample that was sequenced in a study of tumor and adjacent non-tumor tissue in lung cancer. No cell sorting was done before RNA was extracted from the tissue. More than 3 cm separated this lung sample from the edge of the tumor. TCRbeta libraries were built with three rounds of nested PCR, modified from ARM-PCR. TCRdb processed the multiplex PCR reads anew with MiXCR; each CDR3 protein has one entry. Counted here are roughly 75,000 distinct CDR3 sequences, around 70% occurring once; the ten biggest clones make up roughly 25%. Sequences were obtained from distant non-tumor lung tissue. The source is a woman aged 45 to 65 with non-small cell lung cancer.

V and J are TRBV12-3 or TRBV12-4 and TRBJ1-2; 9 bases align to TRBD1. The CDR3 sequence is 14 residues long. Germline trimming cut 4 bases from V and 8 bases from J; bases unmatched to any gene: 8. The CDR3: CASSYYGTGTGYTF. CDR3 in DNA: TGTGCCAGCAGTTATTACGGGACAGGGACCGGCTACACCTTC.

This clonotype was counted only a few times. A much more abundant neighbour one base away suggests this may be a read error. In this CDR3 the conserved last residue, phenylalanine or tryptophan, is missing, so a read error is likely. The rearrangement joins TRBV5-6 to TRBJ2-7, with unresolved D. CDR3 length: 12 residues. V was pared by 0 bases and J by 2 bases, with 3 bases between. Germline loops: CDR1 SGHDT, CDR2 YYEEEE. CDR3 residues: CASSLEAYEQYL. CDR3 nucleotides: TGTGCCAGCAGCTTGGAGGCCTACGAGCAGTACCTC.

In this sample, this clonotype turned up a few times. This could be a read error, since a much larger clone is one nucleotide away. J is TRBJ2-7 and V is TRBV20-1; 9 nucleotides agree with TRBD2. CDR3 length equals 15 residues. The germline V gene encodes CDR1 DFQATT and CDR2 SNEGSKA (reference sequence). V was pared by 1 base and J by 4 bases, with 8 bases of the junction left unmatched. The DNA of the CDR3 is TGCAGTGCTAGAGTTCGCCTAGCGGGACTTTACGAGCAGTACTTC. Its translation is CSARVRLAGLYEQYF.

In regard to this clonotype: One end of the junction is discordant with germline, which a read error may explain. V gene TRBV29-1 combines with J gene TRBJ2-3; 8 bases line up with TRBD1. The CDR3 spans 13 residues. The V gene's germline CDR1 is SQVTM and CDR2 ANQGSEA. The CDR3 loop is CSVRTGRADMQYF. The DNA for the CDR3 is TGCAGCGTTAGGACAGGGAGAGCAGATATGCAGTATTTT.

Concerning this clonotype: This clone may be a read error of a much larger clone one base away. The chain joins TRBV6-2 or TRBV6-3 to TRBJ2-1; 14 bases align to TRBD2. CDR1 and CDR2 (germline): MNHEY, SVGEGT. The CDR3 length is 15 residues. Written as DNA, the CDR3 is TGTGCCAGCAGGGGGACTAGCGGGGGCTACAATGAGCAGTTGTTC. Amino acids: CASRGTSGGYNEQLF.

As to this clonotype: Since a much larger clone is just one base distant, this may be a read error. The CDR3 sequence is CASSLWAGNQPHHF. As DNA, the CDR3 is TGCGCCAGCAGCCTATGGGCGGGAAATCAGCCCCATCATTTT. This chain connects TRBV4-3 to TRBJ1-5; no clear D. The CDR3 consists of 14 residues. Germline V gene lookup returns CDR1 LGHNA and CDR2 YSLEER.

Comment on this clonotype: The junction differs from germline at one of its ends, possibly a read error. This chain joins TRBV6-2 or TRBV6-3 and TRBJ1-1; 9 bases align to TRBD1. This CDR3 is built from 17 residues. Looked up from germline, CDR1 is MNHEY and CDR2 is SVGEGT. The CDR3 DNA is TGTGTCAGCAGATACTCGTTTGGACAGGGGACGTTAACTGAAGCTTTCTTT. Translation: CVSRYSFGQGTLTEAFF.

This clonotype was seen repeatedly, ten times or more. The V gene is TRBV20-1, the J gene TRBJ2-7; 8 bases map to TRBD1. Looked up from germline, CDR1 is DFQATT and CDR2 is SNEGSKA (reference sequence). The J segment lost 7 bases and the V segment lost 3 bases, leaving 5 bases of the junction unmatched. This CDR3 contains 12 residues. The CDR3 DNA follows: TGCAGTGCTAGCCAGGGGGCGAAGGAGCAGTACTTC. As protein: CSASQGAKEQYF.

For this clonotype: Relative to the germline gene, one junction end is altered; a read error may explain this. This sequence joins TRBV11-2 and TRBJ2-3, with 7 nucleotides matching TRBD2. CDR1 is SGHAT and CDR2 is FQNNGV in the germline V gene. The CDR3 runs to 17 residues. CDR3 coding DNA: TGCGCCAGCAGGCTCGCCCCGGGACTACCAACCTCAGATACGCAGTATTTT. It yields the protein CASRLAPGLPTSDTQYF.